This T cell receptor beta chain originates from a study of spatial heterogeneity in lung cancer. General study findings and limits: Estimated coverage of tumor T cells was approximately 7% for alpha and around 14% for beta chains. Counts of expanded intratumoral alpha and beta TCRs tracked tumor mutation counts.

As for time point: sample taken at primary tumor resection. This clonotype came up a few times. Its target is unknown. The CDR3 covers 15 residues. V shed 9 bases and J shed 0 bases, with 17 bases lying between them. MiXCR, applied by TCRdb to the 5' RACE reads, yields one record per CDR3 protein. The table shows fewer than 6,000 distinct CDR3 sequences, with 20% to 30% occurring only once. The TCR was taken from a male donor with early-stage non-small cell lung cancer. The chain employs TRBV12-3 or TRBV12-4 and TRBJ1-2; the D is unclear. The specimen comprised lung tumor tissue, sampled at surgery. Here the CDR3 reads CASEPREQSNYGYTF. CDR3 nucleotides: TGTGCCAGTGAGCCCCGGGAACAATCTAACTATGGCTACACCTTC.